This passage covers 25 T cell receptor beta chains from one sample sequenced in a study of immune cell composition in non-small cell lung cancer. Measured with immunoSEQ multiplex PCR; TCRdb has only the in-frame clones, and not every one. The repertoire has around 2,900 clones, about 80% of them found once; the top ten carry roughly 4.5%. The sample consisted of lung tumor tissue. Source of these receptors: a human donor with non-small cell lung cancer.

This clone was recorded a few times. V usage is TRBV30 and J usage is TRBJ1-5; maybe TRBD1 (6 bases). The V gene's germline CDR1 is GTSNPN and CDR2 SVGIG (reference sequence). There are 13 residues in the CDR3. Deletions cut 0 bases from V and 7 bases from J, with 10 bases between. The CDR3 protein is CAWSVYGGQPQHF. The CDR3 DNA follows: TGTGCCTGGAGTGTATATGGGGGCCAGCCCCAGCATTTT. The full variable domain, completed using reference TRBV30 and TRBJ1-5, is SQTIHQWPATLVQPVGSPLSLECTVEGTSNPNLYWYRQAAGRGLQLLFYSVGIGQISSEVPQNLSASRPQDRQFILSSKKLLLSDSGFYLCAWSVYGGQPQHFGDGTRLSIL.

This clone was counted a single time. The chain links TRBV7-8 to TRBJ1-1, with D maybe TRBD1 (5 bases). Germline CDR1 is SGHVS and CDR2 is FQNEAQ. The CDR3 runs 13 residues. V was clipped by 3 bases and J by 3 bases, with 8 bases between them. The CDR3 nucleotides read TGTGCCAGCAGCTTGACAGTACACACTGAAGCTTTCTTT. It is translated as CASSLTVHTEAFF. The full variable domain, with the rest looked up from reference TRBV7-8 and TRBJ1-1, is GAGVSQSPRYKVAKRGQDVALRCDPISGHVSLFWYQQALGQGPEFLTYFQNEAQLDKSGLPSDRFFAERPEGSVSTLKIQRTQQEDSAVYLCASSLTVHTEAFFGQGTRLTVV.

This clone appeared a single time. The CDR3 loop is CACPLGRANTGELFF. CDR3 nucleotide sequence: TGTGCCTGCCCTTTGGGCCGCGCGAACACCGGGGAGCTGTTTTTT. This sequence joins TRBV30 and TRBJ2-2; D is unresolved. Germline CDR1 GTSNPN, CDR2 SVGIG (reference sequence). The CDR3 consists of 15 residues. Trimming cost V 6 bases and J 0 bases, with 14 bases left between them.

The chain carries TRBV2 and TRBJ2-7, with TRBD1 matching over 9 bases. This CDR3 region has 15 residues. J gave up 0 bases and V 6 bases, and 6 bases lay outside the gene matches. CDR1 and CDR2 (germline): SNHLY, FYNNEI. For the CDR3, the DNA is TGTGCCAGCAGCGCCCGGACAGGGGCCTCCTACGAGCAGTACTTC. Protein product: CASSARTGASYEQYF.

This chain connects TRBV28 to TRBJ1-1; possible D gene TRBD1, 6 bases. The CDR3 extends over 14 amino acids. Trimming took 7 bases from V and 1 from J, leaving 13 bases between them. Germline V gene data show CDR1 as MDHEN and CDR2 as SYDVKM. The chain's CDR3 is CASTPGGSNTEAFF. DNA of the CDR3: TGTGCCAGCACCCCGGGGGGCTCGAACACTGAAGCTTTCTTT.

The chain uses TRBV27 and TRBJ2-3; TRBD1 agrees at 9 bases. V trimming: 5 bases; J trimming: 5 bases; junction bases outside the gene matches: 11. This CDR3 comprises 16 residues. CDR1 is MNHEY and CDR2 is SMNVEV in the germline V gene (reference sequence). For the CDR3, the DNA is TGTGCCAGCAGTCAACCGGGACAGGGTCATGGAGATACGCAGTATTTT. Amino acid sequence: CASSQPGQGHGDTQYF.

V usage is TRBV4-1 and J usage is TRBJ2-7; 8 nucleotides agree with TRBD2. The CDR3 runs to 14 residues. V shed 4 bases and J 1 base; nucleotides not matched to a gene: 3. Per the germline V gene, CDR1 is MGHRA and CDR2 is YSYEKL. The CDR3 is CASSRGLESYEQYF. CDR3 coding DNA: TGCGCCAGCAGCCGGGGACTAGAATCCTACGAGCAGTACTTC.

The rearrangement uses TRBV6-1 and TRBJ2-2; 9 bases agree with TRBD1. CDR1 and CDR2 (germline): MNHNS, SASEGT. The CDR3 extends over 15 amino acids. Trimming cost V 5 bases and J 4 bases; bases outside gene matches: 5. CDR3 loop: CASSRGQGGTGELFF. Here the CDR3 DNA reads TGTGCCAGCAGTAGGGGACAGGGCGGCACCGGGGAGCTGTTTTTT.

J is TRBJ2-6 and V is TRBV7-2; the D gene is possibly TRBD1 (6 bases). From germline, CDR1 is SGHTA and CDR2 FQGNSA. V lost 6 bases, J lost 2 bases, and 17 bases lay in between. CDR3 length equals 17 residues. CDR3 nucleotide sequence: TGTGCCAGCAGTTTGGGCAGGGGTTACACTGGGGCCAACGTCCTGACTTTC. As protein: CASSLGRGYTGANVLTF. The whole variable domain, filled in from reference TRBV7-2 and TRBJ2-6, reads GAGVSQSPSNKVTEKGKDVELRCDPISGHTALYWYRQSLGQGLEFLIYFQGNSAPDKSGLPSDRFSAERTGGSVSTLTIQRTQQEDSAVYLCASSLGRGYTGANVLTFGAGSRLTVL.

The chain carries TRBV30 and TRBJ1-2; 12 bases are shared with TRBD1. V lost 5 bases, J lost 6 bases, and 10 bases stayed unmatched. Germline lookup yields CDR1 GTSNPN and CDR2 SVGIG (reference sequence). CDR3 length: 15 amino acids. The CDR3 DNA reads as TGTGCCTGGGCGACCGGGACAGGGGGCTTCGATGGCTACACCTTC. The encoded protein is CAWATGTGGFDGYTF. Variable domain in full (rest from reference TRBV30 and TRBJ1-2): SQTIHQWPATLVQPVGSPLSLECTVEGTSNPNLYWYRQAAGRGLQLLFYSVGIGQISSEVPQNLSASRPQDRQFILSSKKLLLSDSGFYLCAWATGTGGFDGYTFGSGTRLTVV.

The chain employs TRBV28 and TRBJ1-2, with a tentative D call TRBD1 (5 bases). The CDR3 is made up of 12 amino acids. V gave up 5 bases and J gave up 4 bases, with 8 bases separating them. The germline V gene has CDR1 MDHEN and CDR2 SYDVKM. This chain's CDR3 is CASSLDSYGYTF. CDR3 bases: TGTGCCAGCAGTCTAGACAGCTATGGCTACACCTTC.

This chain connects TRBV5-1 to TRBJ1-1, with unresolved D. CDR1 and CDR2 from the germline V gene are SGHRS and YFSETQ. Trimming took off 4 bases at V and 1 base at J, with 11 bases between the two ends. This CDR3 region has 14 residues. CDR3 region: CASSLDSTNTEAFF. DNA of the CDR3: TGCGCCAGCAGCCTGGACTCAACGAACACTGAAGCTTTCTTT.

This chain links TRBV5-1 with TRBJ2-7, with 8 bases that match TRBD2. Germline V gene data show CDR1 as SGHRS and CDR2 as YFSETQ. J lost 0 bases, V lost 4 bases, and 3 bases had no gene match. The CDR3 sequence is 14 residues long. The DNA of the CDR3 is TGCGCCAGCAGCCCGGGGGGGAGCTCCTACGAGCAGTACTTC. It encodes CASSPGGSSYEQYF.

This clone has just a few counts. The rearrangement uses TRBV6-6 and TRBJ2-2, with D tentatively TRBD2 (6 bases). The CDR3 extends over 16 amino acids. Germline assignment: CDR1 MNHNY and CDR2 SVGAGI (reference sequence). Trimming cost V 2 bases and J 1 base, with 11 bases left between them. CDR3 DNA: TGTGCCAGCAGTTACGTCATTAGCGGGAACACCGGGGAGCTGTTTTTT. It yields the protein CASSYVISGNTGELFF.

The chain has TRBV4-1 and TRBJ2-7; 7 bases map to TRBD1. CDR3 length: 14 amino acids. After removal of 6 bases from V and 1 base from J, the junction contained 6 bases not matched to a gene. Germline V CDR1 and CDR2: MGHRA, YSYEKL. The CDR3 DNA is TGCGCCAGCAGGGACCGGGACAGTTCCTACGAGCAGTACTTC. Amino acid sequence: CASRDRDSSYEQYF.

V is TRBV19 and J is TRBJ2-3; D may be TRBD1 (5 bases). This CDR3 has 15 amino acids. Germline assignment: CDR1 LNHDA and CDR2 SQIVND (reference sequence). V lost 3 bases and J lost 0, with 10 bases in between. In DNA, the CDR3 is TGTGCCAGTAGTATCAGGGCCGCGAGCACAGATACGCAGTATTTT. Protein sequence: CASSIRAASTDTQYF.

The chain uses TRBV5-1 and TRBJ2-5, with 9 nucleotides matching TRBD2. The CDR3 is 16 amino acids. CDR1 and CDR2 from the germline V gene are SGHRS and YFSETQ. V gave up 0 bases and J gave up 2 bases; unmatched junction bases: 5. The CDR3 nucleotides are TGCGCCAGCAGCTTGGTGGCTAGCGGGAAACAAGAGACCCAGTACTTC. Its translation is CASSLVASGKQETQYF. Drawing the rest from reference TRBV5-1 and TRBJ2-5, the complete variable domain is KAGVTQTPRYLIKTRGQQVTLSCSPISGHRSVSWYQQTPGQGLQFLFEYFSETQRNKGNFPGRFSGRQFSNSRSEMNVSTLELGDSALYLCASSLVASGKQETQYFGPGTRLLVL.

The chain is built from TRBV5-6 and TRBJ1-3, with unresolved D. Germline V gene lookup returns CDR1 SGHDT and CDR2 YYEEEE. The CDR3 spans 14 residues. V gave up 8 bases and J gave up 4 bases, with 16 bases separating them. As DNA, the CDR3 is TGTGCCAGTCAGCAGATAGCCGAAGGAAACACCATATATTTT. Protein product: CASQQIAEGNTIYF.

The chain carries TRBV7-8 and TRBJ1-2, with 11 bases matching TRBD1. This CDR3 has 16 amino acids. V lost 3 bases and J lost 12; bases outside the gene matches: 15. The germline gives CDR1 SGHVS, CDR2 FQNEAQ. CDR3 residues: CASSLHPRSDRGPHTF. In DNA, the CDR3 is TGTGCCAGCAGCTTGCATCCGCGCTCGGACAGGGGGCCTCACACCTTC. Filled out from reference TRBV7-8 and TRBJ1-2, the complete variable domain reads GAGVSQSPRYKVAKRGQDVALRCDPISGHVSLFWYQQALGQGPEFLTYFQNEAQLDKSGLPSDRFFAERPEGSVSTLKIQRTQQEDSAVYLCASSLHPRSDRGPHTFGSGTRLTVV.

J is TRBJ1-5 and V is TRBV25-1; no firm D call. The V gene lost 1 base and the J gene lost 2 bases, with 9 bases spanning the gap. The CDR3 loop spans 15 amino acids. Germline V gene sequence: CDR1 MGHDK, CDR2 SYGVNS. DNA for the CDR3: TGTGCCAGCAGTGAATTTGACGGGGGCAATCAGCCCCAGCATTTT. As protein: CASSEFDGGNQPQHF.

The genes are TRBV5-1 and TRBJ1-2, with 12 bases fitting TRBD1. The CDR3 loop spans 14 amino acids. The germline V gene encodes CDR1 SGHRS and CDR2 YFSETQ. With V trimmed by 4 bases and J by 6 bases, 4 bases remained unmatched. CDR3 in DNA: TGCGCCAGCAGCAGGGACAGGGGGCTCCATGGCTACACCTTC. Amino acid sequence: CASSRDRGLHGYTF.

The chain carries TRBV1 and TRBJ1-2; the DNA was not compared with TRBD1, the D call given in the table. TRBV1 is an annotated pseudogene. The CDR3 contains 13 residues. CDR3 in amino acids: CTSSQDRGGGYTF. CDR3 nucleotides: TGCACCAGCAGCCAAGACAGGGGCGGGGGCTACACCTTC.

This clone was observed once. V is TRBV2 and J is TRBJ2-1, with 15 bases fitting TRBD2. Germline CDR1 reads SNHLY; CDR2 reads FYNNEI. The CDR3 totals 16 residues. The trim removed 6 bases at V and 9 bases at J, leaving 9 bases unmatched. This CDR3 is CASRPRTSGGAGEQFF. DNA for the CDR3: TGTGCCAGCAGACCCAGGACTAGCGGGGGGGCGGGTGAGCAGTTCTTC.

In this sample, this clone turned up a few times. The chain combines TRBV7-9 with TRBJ2-7; the D is unclear. Germline values: CDR1 SEHNR, CDR2 FQNEAQ (reference sequence). The germline V and J ends were trimmed by 4 bases and 3 bases, with 4 bases remaining between them. The CDR3 is 11 amino acids. This CDR3 reads CASSWSYEQYF. In nucleotides, the CDR3 is TGTGCCAGCAGCTGGAGCTACGAGCAGTACTTC.

The chain recombines TRBV27 with TRBJ2-5; D call uncertain. The germline V and J ends were trimmed by 1 base and 5 bases, with 8 bases remaining between them. This CDR3 has 13 residues. Germline-derived CDR1 and CDR2 are MNHEY and SMNVEV (reference sequence). CDR3 bases: TGTGCCAGCAGTTTATGGCCCCAGGAGACCCAGTACTTC. Translation gives CASSLWPQETQYF.